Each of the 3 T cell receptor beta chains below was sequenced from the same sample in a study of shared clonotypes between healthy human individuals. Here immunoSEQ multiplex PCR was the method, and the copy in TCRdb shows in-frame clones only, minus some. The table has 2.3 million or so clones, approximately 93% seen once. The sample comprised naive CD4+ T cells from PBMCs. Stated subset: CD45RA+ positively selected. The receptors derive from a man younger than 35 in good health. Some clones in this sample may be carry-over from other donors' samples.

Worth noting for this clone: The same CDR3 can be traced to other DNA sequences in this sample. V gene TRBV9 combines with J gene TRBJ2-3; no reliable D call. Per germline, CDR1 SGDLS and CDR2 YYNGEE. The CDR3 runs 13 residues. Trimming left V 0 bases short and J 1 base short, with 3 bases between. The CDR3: CASSVEGTDTQYF. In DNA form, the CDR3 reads TGTGCCAGCAGCGTAGAGGGCACAGATACGCAGTATTTT.

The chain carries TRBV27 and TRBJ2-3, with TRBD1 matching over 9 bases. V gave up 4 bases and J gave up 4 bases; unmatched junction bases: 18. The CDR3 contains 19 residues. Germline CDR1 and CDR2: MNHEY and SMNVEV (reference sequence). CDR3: CASSSDFGGDRVIADTQYF. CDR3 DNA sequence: TGTGCCAGCAGTTCCGACTTTGGGGGGGACAGGGTTATTGCAGATACGCAGTATTTT.

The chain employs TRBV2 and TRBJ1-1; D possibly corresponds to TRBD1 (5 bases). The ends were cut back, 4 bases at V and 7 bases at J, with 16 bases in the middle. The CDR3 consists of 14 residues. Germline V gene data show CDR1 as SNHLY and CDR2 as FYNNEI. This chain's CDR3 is CASSVTGVYGEAFF. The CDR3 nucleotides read TGTGCCAGCAGTGTAACGGGGGTGTACGGTGAAGCTTTCTTT.